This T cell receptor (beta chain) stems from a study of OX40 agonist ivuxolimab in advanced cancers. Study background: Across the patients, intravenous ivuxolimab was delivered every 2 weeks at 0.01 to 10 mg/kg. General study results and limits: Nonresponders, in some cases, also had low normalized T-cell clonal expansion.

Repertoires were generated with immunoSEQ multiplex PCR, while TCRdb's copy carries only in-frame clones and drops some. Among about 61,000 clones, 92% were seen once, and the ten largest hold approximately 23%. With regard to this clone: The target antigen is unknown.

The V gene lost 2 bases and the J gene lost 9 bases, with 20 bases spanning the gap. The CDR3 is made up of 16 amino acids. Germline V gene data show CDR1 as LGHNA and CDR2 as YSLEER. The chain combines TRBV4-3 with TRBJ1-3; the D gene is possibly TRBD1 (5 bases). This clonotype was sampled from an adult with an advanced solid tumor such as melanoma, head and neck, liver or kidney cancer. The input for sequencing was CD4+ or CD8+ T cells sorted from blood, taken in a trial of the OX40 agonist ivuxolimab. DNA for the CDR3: TGCGCCAGCAGCCAATTAACAGGAGTTCGGGGGAGCACCATATATTTT. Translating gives CASSQLTGVRGSTIYF.